Sequencing of this TCR beta chain was carried out in a study of cytomegalovirus exposure and HLA in healthy donors (dated 2017 in TCRdb). Background on the whole study: An earlier analysis of roughly 500 of the donors reported over 250 Gb of sequence data and 100 million to 120 million unique TCR beta sequences obtained from roughly 180 million T cells. Because of strong linkage in the cohort, a handful of DR-DQ haplotypes were treated as single units for association and clustering. In a later analysis, previously published TCR beta repertoires from fewer than 750 donors were re-analyzed and high-resolution HLA genotyping was added so that TCR occurrence patterns could be studied. In a later genetic analysis, genome-wide SNP genotypes for about three fifths of the roughly 670 donors were used, and that subset was treated as a discovery cohort. On average, roughly 250,000 unique TCR beta nucleotide sequences were sequenced per donor among more than 350 genotyped donors of the cohort, with about 17% of those sequences being non-productive. The number of typed donors differed by locus: about 620-640 for A, B, C, DRB1 and DQB1; 500 to 550 for DQA1; some 590 for DPA1; and roughly 450 for DPB1. In an earlier analysis of a few hundred of the donors, high-throughput TCR beta sequencing was used to judge whether each TCR beta V gene segment behaved as functional or pseudogenic. Rather than using new phenotypic data, the later analysis identified candidate immune exposures from TCR beta sequences and from how often those sequences occurred across donors. Besides the first cohort of 666 subjects, a separate validation cohort made up of over 95 different subjects was used. All discovery cohort repertoires had been generated on a single sequencing platform. HLA typing included class I and class II loci at four-digit resolution. High-throughput TCR immunosequencing, statistical association of individual TCRs with disease status, and machine learning were combined to predict cytomegalovirus infection status. Among the approximately 400 genotyped donors, under 90% belonged to the genetic ancestry cluster associated with self-reported Caucasian donors. The study aimed to test whether signatures of past pathogen exposure could be identified by cataloging public T cell receptors. Alongside the repertoire data, information on donor age, sex, ethnicity and CMV serostatus was compiled. About 310 gigabases of sequencing data and around 87 million unique TCR sequences were included in an early release covering 550 to 800 HLA-typed donors. Using immunosequencing, the study profiled T cell repertoires from 666 subjects and related those repertoires to cytomegalovirus serostatus.

The library was prepared using the immunoSEQ multiplex PCR assay. The multiplex PCR relied on a mix of 60 forward primers for TCR Vbeta segments and 13 reverse primers for TCR Jbeta segments. The CDR3 region of rearranged TCR beta genes was amplified from genomic DNA with a multiplex PCR assay. The amplified TCR beta libraries were sequenced on the Illumina HiSeq System as 87-base-pair reads. In the paper's pipeline: Across the 666 repertoires, a later analysis counted some 80 million unique TCR beta chains, roughly 11 million of which were shared by at least two donors. Raw reads were error-corrected and collapsed into unique sequences by a nearest-neighbor algorithm in which closely related sequences were merged to remove PCR and sequencing errors. To assign V, D and J gene segments, CDR3 sequences were aligned to IMGT reference sequences. For a sequence to be retained, at least a six-nucleotide match to both a V gene segment and a J gene segment was required. Rearrangements were called productive when the CDR3 lacked stop codons and stayed in frame with V and J; all others were non-productive. Following IMGT convention, CDR3 was defined as the stretch from the second conserved V-encoded cysteine up to the conserved J-encoded phenylalanine. The earlier analysis of 587 of the donors excluded sequences that lacked an unambiguous match to a single V gene segment. In an earlier analysis of approximately 560 of the donors, a V segment was called functional when productive rearrangements were above 56.7%, and segregating when the standard deviation between donors exceeded 5%. A statistical classification framework was developed to diagnose cytomegalovirus status using the catalog of TCR beta chain sequences. V and J gene assignment, in a later analysis, came from comparing TCR nucleotide sequences with IMGT/GENE-DB human TR gene sequences. Using the TCRdist pipeline, a later analysis assigned CDR3 sequences along with most-parsimonious VDJ recombination scenarios. In a later analysis, each TCR beta chain was defined by its CDR3 amino acid sequence together with its V-gene family, and reads lacking a unique V-gene family were excluded. In a later analysis, fewer than 650 highly shared, low-generation-probability nucleotide sequences were removed to address suspected cross-contamination and a sequencing artifact. For each public chain, a later analysis derived a clonal expansion index from normalized ranks of inferred template counts within each repertoire. In a later analysis, generation probabilities were computed with a VDJ recombination model fitted to out-of-frame rearrangements, and the resulting probabilities were checked against IGoR. In a later analysis, TCR-TCR, TCR-HLA and TCR-CMV co-occurrence was scored with hypergeometric tests, and a repertoire-size bias correction was applied to TCR pairs. To estimate false discovery rates, a later analysis permuted the HLA or CMV assignments 20 times. In a later analysis, co-occurring TCRs were grouped using DBSCAN, and TCRdist sequence similarity was added for clustering within HLA-allele-positive subsets. For co-occurrence clustering, repertoires with fewer than 30,000 or more than 120,000 public chains were excluded, along with about five repertoires with anomalous nucleotide sharing. This immuneACCESS table, as held by TCRdb, lists in-frame sequences with V and J called but not all clones. Of the missing ones, under half trace to an unresolved V gene in checked studies; the others have no known cause. The DNA gave D and trimming, while V, J and clone size come from that table. The sample includes 120,000 to 150,000 clones, with 75% to 80% observed a single time. About 2.9% of the sample comes from the top ten.

With respect to this clone: Its binding antigen is unknown. There are no base qualities to consult, and no much larger clone falls within one base.

General conclusions and limits of the study: A total of fewer than 200 TCR beta chains were listed by the study as associated with cytomegalovirus. In a later genetic analysis, fewer N-insertions in productive TCRs were reported among donors in an Asian-associated ancestry cluster than the roughly 700-donor mean. A further reported finding was that TCR beta sequences accurately predicted the HLA-A and HLA-B alleles for most subjects in the first cohort. Across donors, most TCR sequences were observed very rarely, whereas some public TCRs were present in many individuals. In a later analysis, the rate of TCR association differed among HLA loci, with DRB1 alleles having the most associated TCRs and HLA-C alleles having the fewest. This cohort had only TCR beta chains sequenced, and the lack of alpha or paired-chain data limited which features could be detected. Several of the top co-occurrence clusters appeared to be linked to parvovirus B19, influenza, CMV and Epstein-Barr virus, according to a later analysis. In vitro tests confirmed that a few of the cytomegalovirus-associated TCR beta chains recognize cytomegalovirus antigens. Broadly in line with IMGT annotations, most TCR beta V segments showed up in productive rearrangements about 87% or about 30% of the time in an earlier analysis of several hundred of the donors. In a later analysis, HLA-associated TCR beta chains showed more clonal expansion and lower generation probabilities than non-associated chains that were equally common. CMV serostatus was the only immune exposure information available for the cohort. When HLA alleles, especially DR and DQ, strongly co-occurred, attributing TCR associations to individual alleles was difficult. In a later analysis, 16,951 TCR beta sequences were associated with specific HLA alleles at a false discovery rate of 0.05. About 17 rarely observed V segments, including chromosome 9 orphons, were excluded from the earlier analysis of approximately 500 of the donors because counts were too low. Correlated functional status among segregating V segments might reflect linkage disequilibrium, but an unknown experimental factor could not be ruled out. A cluster of highly shared sequence variants was judged likely to represent a technical artifact of the sequencing pipeline. The classifier was reported to diagnose cytomegalovirus status with high specificity and sensitivity in both the original and validation cohorts. According to the authors, the approach could potentially be generalized to other disease states and immunological phenotypes. According to a later analysis, most CMV-associated TCR beta chains appeared to be HLA-restricted, and the HLA associations seemed to be driven largely by CMV exposure. Roughly uniform sequencing depth across donors was assumed in presence/absence analyses, although this assumption may not hold. HLA typing was unavailable for some donors at each locus, so association tests used only the typed subset. In a later genetic analysis, a missense DCLRE1C variant was associated with V-gene and J-gene trimming of TCR beta chains, and the association was replicated in an independent cohort.

The cohort was made up of about 670 healthy bone marrow donors. Cohort members were all nominally healthy when sampled, although unrecorded immune exposures were likely present. The donor was CMV seropositive and was included in the group of about 290 seropositive cohort members. A peripheral blood sample was provided by each donor, and peripheral blood mononuclear cells were used for TCR beta sequencing. The Qiagen DNeasy Blood Extraction Kit was used to extract genomic DNA from the blood cell samples. The TCR was taken from a man aged 40-50 years in good health and CMV-seropositive. What was sequenced was PBMCs.

The nucleotide sequence reads TGTGCCAGCAAAATCGTTTACAGGGGTCCCTACGAGCAGTACTTC. It codes for CASKIVYRGPYEQYF. The chain uses TRBV6-5 and TRBJ2-7; the junction holds 7 bases that match TRBD1. For CDR1 and CDR2, the germline V gene lists MNHEY and SVGAGI. The CDR3 numbers 15 residues from cysteine through phenylalanine. Just the 45-base CDR3 DNA is kept, in frame starting at base 1. Ends trimmed: V by 7 bases, J by 2 bases; bases unmatched to a gene: 11.